The next 26 T cell receptor beta chains were all read from a single sample in a study of blood T cell repertoires in COVID-19. TCRdb's table, derived via immunoSEQ multiplex PCR, lists solely in-frame clones and lacks some. This sample carries 360,000 or so clones, roughly 87% of them seen once, and the ten largest clones take around 3%. Sequenced sample: PBMCs or T cells enriched from blood (not recorded which). The source is a woman aged 30 to 39 who had recovered from COVID-19.

The chain has TRBV9 and TRBJ1-2; weak D call: TRBD1 (6 bases). This CDR3 is 15 amino acids long. Trimming shortened V by 0 bases and J by 4 bases, and 13 bases separated the two germline ends. CDR1 and CDR2 (germline): SGDLS, YYNGEE. Written as DNA, the CDR3 is TGTGCCAGCAGCGTAGGCCAGGGGACTACCTATGGCTACACCTTC. This codes for CASSVGQGTTYGYTF. Complete variable domain (other parts from reference TRBV9 and TRBJ1-2): DSGVTQTPKHLITATGQRVTLRCSPRSGDLSVYWYQQSLDQGLQFLIQYYNGEERAKGNILERFSAQQFPDLHSELNLSSLELGDSALYFCASSVGQGTTYGYTFGSGTRLTVV.

The chain's CDR3 is CASSRGTGGTTNEKLFF. The CDR3, as DNA: TGCGCCAGCAGCCGGGGGACAGGGGGTACAACTAATGAAAAACTGTTTTTT. The chain couples TRBV5-1 to TRBJ1-4; 11 bases agree with TRBD1. From germline, CDR1 is SGHRS and CDR2 YFSETQ. The CDR3 runs 17 residues. V trimming: 4 bases; J trimming: 0 bases; junction bases outside the gene matches: 5.

The gene calls are TRBV5-1 and TRBJ2-3, with 10 bases that match TRBD1. The ends lost 1 base at V and 6 bases at J; junction bases unmatched: 5. This CDR3 is built from 15 residues. CDR1 and CDR2 from the germline V gene are SGHRS and YFSETQ. CDR3 nucleotide sequence: TGCGCCAGCAGCTTGATGGGGACAGGGGAGGATACGCAGTATTTT. This translates into CASSLMGTGEDTQYF.

This clone was recorded once. V gene TRBV7-2 combines with J gene TRBJ2-3, with 8 bases fitting TRBD2. Germline V gene sequence: CDR1 SGHTA, CDR2 FQGNSA. The CDR3 has 12 residues. Trimming removed 5 bases from V and 7 bases from J; junction bases left unmatched: 2. In nucleotides, the CDR3 is TGTGCCAGCAGCCTTAGCGGGAATACGCAGTATTTT. As protein: CASSLSGNTQYF.

V gene TRBV7-9 combines with J gene TRBJ1-2, with D perhaps matching TRBD1 (5 bases). CDR1 is SEHNR and CDR2 is FQNEAQ in the germline V gene (reference sequence). There are 13 residues in the CDR3. Trimming took 5 bases from V and 6 from J, leaving 13 bases between them. The CDR3, as DNA: TGTGCCAGCAGCCGGACCGACAGACATGGCTACACCTTC. Translation: CASSRTDRHGYTF.

The chain employs TRBV28 and TRBJ2-1; 9 bases map to TRBD2. Germline CDR1 and CDR2: MDHEN and SYDVKM. This CDR3 contains 16 residues. With 4 bases clipped from V and 8 bases from J, the junction kept 12 bases outside the gene matches. The CDR3 region is CASSSLAGLRAHEQFF. Here the CDR3 DNA reads TGTGCCAGCAGTTCGCTAGCGGGGCTAAGGGCCCATGAGCAGTTCTTC.

This chain connects TRBV2 to TRBJ1-6, with D possibly TRBD1 on 5 matching bases. Germline V gene data show CDR1 as SNHLY and CDR2 as FYNNEI. V was pared by 3 bases and J by 7 bases, with 10 bases between. This CDR3 is 14 amino acids long. The CDR3 reads CASSDLTVNSPLHF. The CDR3 coding sequence is TGTGCCAGCAGTGATTTGACAGTAAATTCACCCCTCCACTTT.

This chain uses TRBV14 with TRBJ2-1, with 7 positions matching TRBD2. V trimming: 3 bases; J trimming: 5 bases; junction bases outside the gene matches: 7. Germline CDR1 reads SGHDN; CDR2 reads FVKESK. This CDR3 has 15 residues. The CDR3 here is CASSHKRGPNNEQFF. The CDR3 region has the DNA TGTGCCAGCAGCCATAAGCGGGGTCCGAACAATGAGCAGTTCTTC.

This clone has just a few counts. The CDR3 spells CASSQDTAGGYNEQFF. In nucleotides, the CDR3 is TGTGCCAGCAGCCAAGATACGGCGGGGGGATACAATGAGCAGTTCTTC. The V call is TRBV4-2, the J call TRBJ2-1, with 8 bases identical to TRBD2. The length of the CDR3 is 16 residues. The germline V gene has CDR1 LGHNA and CDR2 YNFKEQ. The ends lost 0 bases at V and 4 bases at J; junction bases unmatched: 5.

This clone was counted between two and nine times. This sequence joins TRBV27 and TRBJ2-7; 9 bases line up with TRBD1. Trimming cost V 0 bases and J 3 bases; bases outside gene matches: 6. The CDR3 is made up of 16 amino acids. Germline V gene sequence: CDR1 MNHEY, CDR2 SMNVEV (reference sequence). CDR3 coding DNA: TGTGCCAGCAGTTTATCGGACAGGGGATCCGACTACGAGCAGTACTTC. Translating gives CASSLSDRGSDYEQYF.

This chain connects TRBV5-1 to TRBJ1-6; 7 bases agree with TRBD1. CDR3 length equals 15 residues. The junction had 3 bases not matched to a gene; V was cut back by 0 bases and J by 6 bases. In germline, CDR1 is SGHRS, CDR2 YFSETQ. The CDR3 region has the DNA TGCGCCAGCAGCTTGGGGGGACAGCCTAATTCACCCCTCCACTTT. This translates into CASSLGGQPNSPLHF.

The chain is built from TRBV27 and TRBJ2-5; 9 bases are shared with TRBD2. This CDR3 has 15 residues. With V trimmed by 2 bases and J by 5 bases, 6 bases remained unmatched. Germline loops: CDR1 MNHEY, CDR2 SMNVEV (reference sequence). CDR3 in DNA: TGTGCCAGCAGTTTACTAGCGGGGAAGGGCGAGACCCAGTACTTC. Its translation: CASSLLAGKGETQYF.

This clone was seen a few times. The rearrangement links TRBV14 to TRBJ2-3; D is unresolved. Deletions cut 0 bases from V and 3 bases from J, with 10 bases between. CDR3 size: 15 residues. Per germline, CDR1 SGHDN and CDR2 FVKESK. This CDR3 reads CASSQDAVWTDTQYF. The CDR3 nucleotides read TGTGCCAGCAGCCAAGACGCGGTTTGGACAGATACGCAGTATTTT.

The V call is TRBV7-2, the J call TRBJ2-5; D perhaps matches TRBD1 (5 bases). CDR3 length: 17 residues. V gave up 5 bases and J gave up 4 bases, with 23 bases separating them. CDR1 is SGHTA and CDR2 is FQGNSA in the germline V gene. CDR3 DNA sequence: TGTGCCAGCAGCCCCTCCGTTCCCGCAGGGTCTCGAGAGACCCAGTACTTC. The encoded protein is CASSPSVPAGSRETQYF.

The chain recombines TRBV24-1 with TRBJ1-2, with TRBD1 as a possible D gene (5 bases). Germline CDR1 reads KGHDR; CDR2 reads SFDVKD. Trimming stripped 7 bases from V and 3 bases from J, with 14 bases between. The CDR3 contains 14 residues. This CDR3 reads CATSWGGDDYGYTF. The CDR3 bases are TGTGCCACCAGCTGGGGGGGGGACGACTATGGCTACACCTTC.

The chain links TRBV6-5 to TRBJ1-1, with D tentatively TRBD1 (6 bases). Germline-derived CDR1 and CDR2 are MNHEY and SVGAGI. This CDR3 has 15 residues. Trimming left V 2 bases short and J 1 base short, with 11 bases between. CDR3 in amino acids: CASSYTGSANTEAFF. DNA for the CDR3: TGTGCCAGCAGTTACACAGGGAGTGCGAACACTGAAGCTTTCTTT.

V usage is TRBV12-5 and J usage is TRBJ2-5; 9 bases line up with TRBD2. There are 15 residues in the CDR3. V shed 1 base, J shed 5 bases, and the junction held 5 bases outside the gene matches. Germline CDR1 LGHNT, CDR2 FRNRAP. The CDR3 region is CASGLGAGGEETQYF. CDR3 bases: TGTGCTAGTGGTTTGGGAGCGGGGGGCGAGGAGACCCAGTACTTC.

The CDR3 DNA reads as TGTGCCAGCAGCAAGGGGGGGGCCTATGAAAAACTGTTTTTT. Its protein is CASSKGGAYEKLFF. The chain combines TRBV5-8 with TRBJ1-4, with TRBD1 as a possible D gene (6 bases). The CDR3 length is 14 residues. The germline V gene has CDR1 SGHTS and CDR2 YDEGEE. Trimming left V 4 bases short and J 6 bases short, with 13 bases between.

The chain has TRBV10-1 and TRBJ2-1; 7 bases align to TRBD2. The CDR3 covers 15 residues. The ends lost 4 bases at V and 3 bases at J; junction bases unmatched: 6. In germline, CDR1 is WNHNN, CDR2 SYGVQD (reference sequence). The CDR3 loop is CASSVSRDYYNEQFF. The CDR3 DNA is TGCGCCAGCAGTGTATCCAGGGACTACTACAATGAGCAGTTCTTC.

The chain joins TRBV7-9 to TRBJ1-1, with D possibly being TRBD1 (6 bases). CDR1 is SEHNR, CDR2 FQNEAQ, per germline (reference sequence). CDR3 length equals 14 residues. Between the trimmed V and J ends, which lost 9 bases and 0 bases, there was a span of 14 bases. The CDR3 DNA reads as TGTGCCAGGGGGGCGAGGGAAGTGAACACTGAAGCTTTCTTT. This encodes CARGAREVNTEAFF.

The CDR3 DNA reads as TGCGCCAGCAGCCCGGACAGGGTGAACACTGAAGCTTTCTTT. This encodes CASSPDRVNTEAFF. V and J are TRBV5-1 and TRBJ1-1; TRBD1 agrees at 8 bases. Germline assignment: CDR1 SGHRS and CDR2 YFSETQ. Germline trimming cut 4 bases from V and 0 bases from J; bases unmatched to any gene: 2. This CDR3 spans 14 amino acids.

This clone has only one observation. The chain joins TRBV7-2 to TRBJ1-5; possible D gene TRBD1, 5 bases. This CDR3 comprises 16 residues. The V gene lost 5 bases and the J gene lost 1 base, with 15 bases spanning the gap. Germline CDR1 and CDR2: SGHTA and FQGNSA. The CDR3 DNA follows: TGTGCCAGCAGCCCGGGGGGGGGACGGAGCAATCAGCCCCAGCATTTT. Translated, it gives CASSPGGGRSNQPQHF.

The gene calls are TRBV2 and TRBJ1-5, with 7 bases aligning to TRBD1. From germline, CDR1 is SNHLY and CDR2 FYNNEI. V lost 4 bases and J lost 3; bases outside the gene matches: 3. The CDR3 totals 14 residues. CDR3 nucleotides: TGTGCCAGCAGTGGGGACAGCCCCAATCAGCCCCAGCATTTT. Protein sequence: CASSGDSPNQPQHF.

J is TRBJ2-7 and V is TRBV7-9, with 7 bases aligning to TRBD2. The germline V gene encodes CDR1 SEHNR and CDR2 FQNEAQ (reference sequence). The V segment lost 3 bases and the J segment 2 bases; nucleotides outside the gene matches: 4. This CDR3 has 14 amino acids. The CDR3 reads CASSFGTIPYEQYF. CDR3 in DNA: TGTGCCAGCAGCTTCGGGACTATCCCCTACGAGCAGTACTTC.

This rearrangement joins TRBV5-6 to TRBJ2-7; 9 bases are a match to TRBD2. This CDR3 contains 18 residues. V was clipped by 4 bases and J by 3 bases; unmatched bases: 17. Per germline, CDR1 SGHDT and CDR2 YYEEEE. In DNA, the CDR3 is TGTGCCAGCAGCCCGCTTAAAGTGGTAGCGGGGGATCACTACGAGCAGTACTTC. The encoded protein is CASSPLKVVAGDHYEQYF. Full variable domain (outside the CDR3, taken from reference TRBV5-6 and TRBJ2-7): DAGVTQSPTHLIKTRGQQVTLRCSPKSGHDTVSWYQQALGQGPQFIFQYYEEEERQRGNFPDRFSGHQFPNYSSELNVNALLLGDSALYLCASSPLKVVAGDHYEQYFGPGTRLTVT.

This sequence joins TRBV14 and TRBJ1-1, with D hard to call. The CDR3 spans 13 residues. V shed 6 bases and J shed 1 base, with 9 bases lying between them. Germline V gives CDR1 SGHDN, CDR2 FVKESK. Here the CDR3 reads CASSSFWNTEAFF. In nucleotides, the CDR3 is TGTGCCAGCAGTTCTTTCTGGAACACTGAAGCTTTCTTT.